The entry that follows covers one T cell receptor (beta chain) sequence. Antigen: not known. Cultured CD4+ T-cell DNA underwent Oncomine TCR Beta short-read sequencing. From the PCR reads, TCRdb called clonotypes with MiXCR, one entry per CDR3 protein. The table includes about 10,000 distinct CDR3 sequences, 25% to 35% detected once. The sample is drawn from a study of vaccination and CD4 T cells after COVID-19. Study-wide background: The stimulus for the cells was overlapping spike peptides derived from SARS-CoV-2, HCoV-NL63, HCoV-OC43 and HCoV-229E.

Broader study findings: The authors identified 304 of 307 vaccine-specific clones in convalescent patients as spike mono-reactive.

This CDR3 comprises 16 residues. Germline assignment: CDR1 SGHTA and CDR2 FQGNSA. The J segment lost 7 bases and the V segment lost 4 bases, leaving 13 bases of the junction unmatched. Specified treatment: roughly 10-day PBMC culture with coronavirus spike peptide pools or control peptides (ViraFEST assay). The specimen was cultured CD4+ T cells from blood. The TCR was taken from a human donor with COVID-19. V is TRBV7-2 and J is TRBJ1-2; 9 bases match TRBD1. CDR3 protein: CASSSQRPGTGLGYTF. In nucleotides, the CDR3 is TGTGCCAGCAGCTCCCAACGCCCCGGGACAGGGCTTGGCTACACCTTC.